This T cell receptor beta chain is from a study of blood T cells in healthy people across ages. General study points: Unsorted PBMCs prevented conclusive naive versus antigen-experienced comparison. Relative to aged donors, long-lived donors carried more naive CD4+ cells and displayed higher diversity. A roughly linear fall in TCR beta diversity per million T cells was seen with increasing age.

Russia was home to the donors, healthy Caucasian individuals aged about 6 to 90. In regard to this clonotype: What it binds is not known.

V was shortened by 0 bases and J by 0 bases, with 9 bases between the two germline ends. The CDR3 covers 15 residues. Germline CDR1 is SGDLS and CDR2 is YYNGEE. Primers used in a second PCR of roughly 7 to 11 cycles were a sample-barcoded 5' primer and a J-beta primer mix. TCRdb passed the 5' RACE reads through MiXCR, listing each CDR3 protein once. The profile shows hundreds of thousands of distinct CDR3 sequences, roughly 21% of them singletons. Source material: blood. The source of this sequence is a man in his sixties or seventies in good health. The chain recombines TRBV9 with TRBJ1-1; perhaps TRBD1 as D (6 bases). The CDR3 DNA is TGTGCCAGCAGCGTAGGTGAGGGGGTGAACACTGAAGCTTTCTTT. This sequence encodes CASSVGEGVNTEAFF.